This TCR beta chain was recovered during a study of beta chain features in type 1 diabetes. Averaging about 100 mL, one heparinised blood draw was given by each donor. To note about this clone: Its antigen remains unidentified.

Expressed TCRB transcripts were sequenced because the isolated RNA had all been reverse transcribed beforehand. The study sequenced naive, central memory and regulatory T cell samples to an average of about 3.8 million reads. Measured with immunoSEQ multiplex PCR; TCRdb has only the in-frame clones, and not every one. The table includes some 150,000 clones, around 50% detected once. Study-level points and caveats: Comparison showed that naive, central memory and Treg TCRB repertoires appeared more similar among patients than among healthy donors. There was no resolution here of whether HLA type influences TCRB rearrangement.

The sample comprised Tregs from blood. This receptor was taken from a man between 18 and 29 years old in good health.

DNA of the CDR3: TGCGCCAGCAGTTCAGGGTCGGAAGAGACCCAGTACTTC. Encoded protein: CASSSGSEETQYF. This chain links TRBV5-1 with TRBJ2-5; perhaps TRBD1 as D (5 bases). The germline V gene has CDR1 SGHRS and CDR2 YFSETQ. V was trimmed by 5 bases and J by 3 bases, leaving 11 bases between them. The CDR3 extends over 13 amino acids.